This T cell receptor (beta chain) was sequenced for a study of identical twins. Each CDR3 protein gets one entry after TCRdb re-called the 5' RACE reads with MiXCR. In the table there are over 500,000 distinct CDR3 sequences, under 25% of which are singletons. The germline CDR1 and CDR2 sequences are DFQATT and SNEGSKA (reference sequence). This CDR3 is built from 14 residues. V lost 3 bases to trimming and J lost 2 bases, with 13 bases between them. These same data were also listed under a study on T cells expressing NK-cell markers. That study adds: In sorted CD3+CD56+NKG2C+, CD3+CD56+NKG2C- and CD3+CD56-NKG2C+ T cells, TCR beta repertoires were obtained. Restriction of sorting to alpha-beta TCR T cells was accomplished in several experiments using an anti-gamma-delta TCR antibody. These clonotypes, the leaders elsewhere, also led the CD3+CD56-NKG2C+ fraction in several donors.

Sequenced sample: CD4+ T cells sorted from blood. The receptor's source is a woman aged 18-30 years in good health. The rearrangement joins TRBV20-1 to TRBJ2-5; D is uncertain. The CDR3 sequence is CSASLRGVQETQYF. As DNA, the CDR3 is TGCAGTGCTAGTCTACGTGGAGTTCAAGAGACCCAGTACTTC.